Listed here are 3 T cell receptor beta chains from one sample, sequenced in a study of T cells in narcolepsy. Assay used: immunoSEQ multiplex PCR; TCRdb lists only in-frame clones, some missing. The sample has some 30,000 clones; around 90% are singletons. What was sequenced was CD45RA- memory CD4+ T cells from PBMCs. The receptors stem from a human donor with narcolepsy.

The genes are TRBV11-2 and TRBJ2-1; D is unresolved. Germline CDR1 reads SGHAT; CDR2 reads FQNNGV. V was trimmed by 3 bases and J by 5 bases, leaving 8 bases between them. The CDR3 totals 13 residues. The DNA of the CDR3 is TGTGCCAGCAGCTTTGGGAACCACAATGAGCAGTTCTTC. It specifies CASSFGNHNEQFF. Drawing the rest from reference TRBV11-2 and TRBJ2-1, the complete variable domain is EAGVAQSPRYKIIEKRQSVAFWCNPISGHATLYWYQQILGQGPKLLIQFQNNGVVDDSQLPKDRFSAERLKGVDSTLKIQPAKLEDSAVYLCASSFGNHNEQFFGPGTRLTVL.

This clone was recorded once. The chain uses TRBV5-4 and TRBJ2-1; 13 nucleotides align to TRBD2. Germline V gene data show CDR1 as SGHNT and CDR2 as YYREEE (reference sequence). Trimming cost V 4 bases and J 9 bases; bases outside gene matches: 4. The CDR3 covers 14 residues. In DNA, the CDR3 is TGTGCCAGCAGCCGGGGACTAGCGGGACCTGAGCAGTTCTTC. Encoded protein: CASSRGLAGPEQFF.

The CDR3 sequence is CASSPSRQETQYF. CDR3 bases: TGTGCCAGCAGCCCCTCTAGACAAGAGACCCAGTACTTC. The gene calls are TRBV7-3 and TRBJ2-5, with no clear D. V lost 5 bases to trimming and J lost 2 bases, with 9 bases between them. Germline V gives CDR1 SGHTA, CDR2 FQGTGA. The CDR3 length is 13 residues.